This record covers a single TCR beta chain. What it recognizes is unknown. The assay was immunoSEQ multiplex PCR, and TCRdb's table has in-frame clones only and misses some. The table includes 57,000 or so clones, 60% to 85% detected once. This entry is derived from a study of radiotherapy plus CTLA-4 blockade in lung cancer. The study's findings and limits: Together with interferon-beta, which increased in serum after radiation, early dynamic changes in blood T cell clones were reportedly the best predictors of response. In blood, after radiotherapy plus ipilimumab, tumor-derived TCR clones expanded.

Enrolled patients, whose metastatic non-small-cell lung cancer was chemo-refractory, received focal radiation plus CTLA-4 blockade with ipilimumab. The material sequenced was peripheral blood, taken from a patient treated with radiotherapy plus ipilimumab. The TCR sequence derives from a human donor with non-small cell lung cancer who had a complete response to radiotherapy plus ipilimumab.

The CDR3 region has the DNA TGCAGCGTTGCAAGCCGGGGAGGGTCCCCCTCTGGAAACACCATATATTTT. It translates to CSVASRGGSPSGNTIYF. The genes are TRBV29-1 and TRBJ1-3; D call uncertain. Germline lookup yields CDR1 SQVTM and CDR2 ANQGSEA. The V end lost 4 bases, the J end lost 0 bases, and 19 bases lay between the germline ends. The CDR3 is made up of 17 amino acids.